This T cell receptor (beta chain) comes out of a study of Graves' ophthalmopathy and Graves' hyperthyroidism. This clonotype showed up many times. Amplified TCR beta CDR3 regions were obtained using RNA transcripts as template. The first-round RT-PCR employed HTBI primers together with the Qiagen OneStep RT-PCR kit. A multiplex PCR was then performed as the second round. TCRdb re-derived calls from the multiplex PCR reads in MiXCR, one entry per CDR3 protein. The sample gives a few hundred thousand distinct CDR3 sequences, about a sixth of which show up once; 2.4% is in the top ten. Diagnosis relied on clinical symptoms, serum thyroxine, TRAb, thyroid ultrasound and orbital computed tomography. Germline V gene lookup returns CDR1 SQVTM and CDR2 ANQGSEA. This CDR3 region has 12 residues. The V end was cut by 8 bases, the J end by 6 bases, with 13 bases between.

Sequenced sample: peripheral blood. The TCR sequence derives from an adult woman with stable Graves' hyperthyroidism. V is TRBV29-1 and J is TRBJ2-2; possibly TRBD1 for D (5 bases). The CDR3 DNA is TGCAGCATAAAAGCAGGGCCCGGGGAGCTGTTTTTT. Translated: CSIKAGPGELFF.